This T cell receptor (beta chain) was observed in a study of cytomegalovirus exposure and HLA in healthy donors. Vbeta (60) and Jbeta (13) primers were used in the PCR. In the authors' methods: An analysis that came later counted 77 million or so unique TCR beta chains, approximately 10 million shared. Measured with immunoSEQ multiplex PCR; TCRdb has only the in-frame clones, and not every one. Clone size and the V and J calls come from that table; the DNA yielded D and trimming. This sample lists 20,000 to 25,000 clones; its ten largest clones have about 16%. This CDR3 spans 14 amino acids. Per germline, CDR1 SGHDT and CDR2 YYEEEE. Unmatched junction bases numbered 8, after V lost 5 bases and J lost 5 bases.

The chain employs TRBV5-6 and TRBJ2-7, with TRBD1 matching 9 bases. The TCR originated in a male donor in good health and CMV-seropositive. The sample consisted of PBMCs. The CDR3 reads CASSRTGATDEQYF. The CDR3 DNA follows: TGTGCCAGCAGTCGGACAGGGGCAACGGACGAGCAGTACTTC.